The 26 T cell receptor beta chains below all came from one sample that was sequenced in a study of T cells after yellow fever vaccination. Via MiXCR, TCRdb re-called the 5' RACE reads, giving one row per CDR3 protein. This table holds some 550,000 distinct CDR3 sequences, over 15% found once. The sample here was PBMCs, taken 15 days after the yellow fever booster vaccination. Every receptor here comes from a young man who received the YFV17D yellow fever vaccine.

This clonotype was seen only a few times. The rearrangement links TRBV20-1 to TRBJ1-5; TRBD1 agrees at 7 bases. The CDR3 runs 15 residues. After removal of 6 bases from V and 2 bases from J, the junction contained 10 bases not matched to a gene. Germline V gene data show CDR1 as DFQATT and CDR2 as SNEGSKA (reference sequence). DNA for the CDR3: TGCAGTGCCAATGGACAGGCGGGCGGCAATCAGCCCCAGCATTTT. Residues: CSANGQAGGNQPQHF.

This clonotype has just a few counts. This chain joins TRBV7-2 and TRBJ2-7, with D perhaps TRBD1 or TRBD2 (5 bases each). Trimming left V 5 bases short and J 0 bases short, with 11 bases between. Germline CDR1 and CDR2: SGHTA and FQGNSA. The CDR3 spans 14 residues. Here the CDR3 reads CASSRDASSYEQYF. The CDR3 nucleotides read TGTGCCAGCAGCCGGGACGCCAGCTCCTACGAGCAGTACTTC.

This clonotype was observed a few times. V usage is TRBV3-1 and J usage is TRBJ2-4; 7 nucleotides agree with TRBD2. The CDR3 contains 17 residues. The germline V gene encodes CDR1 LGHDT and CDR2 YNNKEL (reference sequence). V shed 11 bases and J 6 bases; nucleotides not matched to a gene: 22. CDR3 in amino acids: CASSQDMLAVVRNIQYF. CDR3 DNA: TGTGCCTCCAGCCAAGATATGCTAGCGGTAGTTAGAAACATTCAGTACTTC.

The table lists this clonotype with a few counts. CDR3 coding DNA: TGCGCCAGCAGCTTGGATGGGGCTGAAGCTTTCTTT. This gives the protein CASSLDGAEAFF. The chain combines TRBV5-1 with TRBJ1-1; D gene uncertain. Trimming cost V 0 bases and J 6 bases, with 6 bases left between them. Germline lookup yields CDR1 SGHRS and CDR2 YFSETQ. The CDR3 is 12 amino acids. The full variable domain, with the rest looked up from reference TRBV5-1 and TRBJ1-1, is KAGVTQTPRYLIKTRGQQVTLSCSPISGHRSVSWYQQTPGQGLQFLFEYFSETQRNKGNFPGRFSGRQFSNSRSEMNVSTLELGDSALYLCASSLDGAEAFFGQGTRLTVV.

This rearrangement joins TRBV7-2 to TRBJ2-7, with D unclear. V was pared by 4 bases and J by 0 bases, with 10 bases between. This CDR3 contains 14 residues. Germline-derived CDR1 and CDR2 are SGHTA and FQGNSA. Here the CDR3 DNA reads TGTGCCAGCAGCTCTGACCCGTACTCCTACGAGCAGTACTTC. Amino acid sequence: CASSSDPYSYEQYF.

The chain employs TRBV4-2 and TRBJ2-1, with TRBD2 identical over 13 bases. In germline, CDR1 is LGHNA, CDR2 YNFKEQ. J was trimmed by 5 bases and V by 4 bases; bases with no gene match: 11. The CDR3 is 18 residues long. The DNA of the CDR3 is TGTGCCAGCAGCCCGGGACTAGCGGGACTTATTGGGGACAATGAGCAGTTCTTC. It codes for CASSPGLAGLIGDNEQFF.

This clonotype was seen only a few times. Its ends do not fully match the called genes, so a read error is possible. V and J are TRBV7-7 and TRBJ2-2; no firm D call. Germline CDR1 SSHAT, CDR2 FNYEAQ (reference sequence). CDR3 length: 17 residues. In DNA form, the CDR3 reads TGTGCTAGCAGCTTAGATCCGGAAGGACGGGACACCGGGGAGCTGTTTTTT. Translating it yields CASSLDPEGRDTGELFF.

CDR3 sequence: CASSFSPTGSSYNEQFF. CDR3 coding DNA: TGTGCCAGCAGCTTTTCTCCGACAGGGAGCTCCTACAATGAGCAGTTCTTC. J is TRBJ2-1 and V is TRBV7-2; TRBD1 matches at 7 bases. Per germline, CDR1 SGHTA and CDR2 FQGNSA. CDR3 length: 17 amino acids. V lost 3 bases to trimming and J lost 0 bases; unmatched junction nucleotides: 8.

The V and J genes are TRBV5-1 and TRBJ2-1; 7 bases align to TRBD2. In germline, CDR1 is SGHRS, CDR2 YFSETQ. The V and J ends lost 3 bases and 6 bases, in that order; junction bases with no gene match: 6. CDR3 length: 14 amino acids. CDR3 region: CASSSAGRVNEQFF. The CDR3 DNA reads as TGCGCCAGCAGCTCGGCAGGGAGGGTCAATGAGCAGTTCTTC.

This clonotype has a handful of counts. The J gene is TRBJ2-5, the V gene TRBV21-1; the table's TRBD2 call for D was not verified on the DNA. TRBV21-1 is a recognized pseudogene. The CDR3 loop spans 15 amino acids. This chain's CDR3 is CASSTSGRLQETQYF. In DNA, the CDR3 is TGTGCCAGCAGCACTAGCGGGAGACTTCAAGAGACCCAGTACTTC.

DNA of the CDR3: TGTGCCAGCAGCGCTAGTTCTACAGGTGAAAAACTGTTTTTT. It is translated as CASSASSTGEKLFF. The rearrangement joins TRBV7-9 to TRBJ1-4; possibly TRBD1 for D (5 bases). Germline V gene sequence: CDR1 SEHNR, CDR2 FQNEAQ (reference sequence). The CDR3 is 14 amino acids. Trimming shortened V by 5 bases and J by 7 bases, and 14 bases separated the two germline ends.

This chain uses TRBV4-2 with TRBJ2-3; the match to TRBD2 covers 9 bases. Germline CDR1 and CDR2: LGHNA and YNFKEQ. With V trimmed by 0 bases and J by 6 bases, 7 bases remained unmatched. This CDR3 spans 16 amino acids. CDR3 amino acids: CASSQELAGVQDTQYF. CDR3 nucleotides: TGTGCCAGCAGCCAAGAGTTAGCGGGAGTGCAGGATACGCAGTATTTT.

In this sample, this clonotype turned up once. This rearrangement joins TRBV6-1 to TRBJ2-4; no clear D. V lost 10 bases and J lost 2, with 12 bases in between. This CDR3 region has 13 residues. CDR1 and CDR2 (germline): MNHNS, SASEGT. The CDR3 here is CATTPGTKNIQYF. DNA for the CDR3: TGTGCCACCACTCCAGGAACCAAAAACATTCAGTACTTC.

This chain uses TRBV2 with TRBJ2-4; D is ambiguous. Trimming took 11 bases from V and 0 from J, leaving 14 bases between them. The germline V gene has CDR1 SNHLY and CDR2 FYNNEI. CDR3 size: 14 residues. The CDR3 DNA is TGTGCCGTAAGGGCCCACCTAGCCAAAAACATTCAGTACTTC. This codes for CAVRAHLAKNIQYF.

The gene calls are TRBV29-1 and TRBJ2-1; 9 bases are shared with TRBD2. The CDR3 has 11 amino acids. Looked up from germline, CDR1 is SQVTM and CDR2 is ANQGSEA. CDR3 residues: CSSGRENEQFF. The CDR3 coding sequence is TGCAGTAGCGGGAGAGAAAATGAGCAGTTCTTC.

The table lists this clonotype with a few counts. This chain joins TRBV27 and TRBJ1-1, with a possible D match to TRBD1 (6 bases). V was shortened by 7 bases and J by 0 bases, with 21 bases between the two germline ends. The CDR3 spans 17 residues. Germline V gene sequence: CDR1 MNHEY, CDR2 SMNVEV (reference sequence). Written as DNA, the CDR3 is TGTGCCAGCATAAAAGGGGGGCAGGGGTTCATGAACACTGAAGCTTTCTTT. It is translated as CASIKGGQGFMNTEAFF.

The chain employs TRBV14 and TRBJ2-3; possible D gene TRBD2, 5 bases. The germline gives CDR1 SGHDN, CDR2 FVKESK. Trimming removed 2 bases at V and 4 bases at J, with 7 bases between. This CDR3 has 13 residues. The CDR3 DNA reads TGTGCCAGCAGCCAACTAGCCGCAGATACGCAGTATTTT. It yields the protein CASSQLAADTQYF.

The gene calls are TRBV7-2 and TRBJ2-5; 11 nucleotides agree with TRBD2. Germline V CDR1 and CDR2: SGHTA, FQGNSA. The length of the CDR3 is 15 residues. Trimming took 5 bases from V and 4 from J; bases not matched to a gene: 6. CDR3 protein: CASSQGLADLETQYF. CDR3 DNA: TGTGCCAGCAGCCAGGGACTAGCGGACCTAGAGACCCAGTACTTC.

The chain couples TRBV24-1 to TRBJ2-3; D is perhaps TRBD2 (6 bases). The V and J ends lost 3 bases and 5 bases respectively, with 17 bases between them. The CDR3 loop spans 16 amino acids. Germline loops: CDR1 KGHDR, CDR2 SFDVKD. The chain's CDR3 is CATSDAGTQSGDTQYF. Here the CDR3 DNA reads TGTGCCACCAGTGATGCCGGGACTCAAAGTGGAGATACGCAGTATTTT.

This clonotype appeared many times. The CDR3, as DNA: TGCAGTGCTACGGGGACGGCCCAAGAGACCCAGTACTTC. Protein product: CSATGTAQETQYF. The chain links TRBV20-1 to TRBJ2-5, with D possibly called TRBD1 or TRBD2 (5 bases each). Germline assignment: CDR1 DFQATT and CDR2 SNEGSKA (reference sequence). The CDR3 covers 13 residues. V was clipped by 4 bases and J by 1 base, with 10 bases between them.

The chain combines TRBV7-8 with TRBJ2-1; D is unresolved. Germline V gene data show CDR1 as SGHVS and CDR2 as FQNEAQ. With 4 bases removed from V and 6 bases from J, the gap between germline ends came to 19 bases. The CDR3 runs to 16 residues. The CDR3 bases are TGTGCCAGCAGCTCCCACCGGGCCTTACCATCCAATGAGCAGTTCTTC. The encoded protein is CASSSHRALPSNEQFF.

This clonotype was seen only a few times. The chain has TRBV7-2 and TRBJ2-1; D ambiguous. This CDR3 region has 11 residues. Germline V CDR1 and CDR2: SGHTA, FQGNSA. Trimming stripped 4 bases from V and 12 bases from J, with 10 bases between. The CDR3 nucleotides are TGTGCCAGCAGCTCAGCGATTTGGCAGTTCTTC. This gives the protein CASSSAIWQFF. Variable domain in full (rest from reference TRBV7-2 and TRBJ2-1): GAGVSQSPSNKVTEKGKDVELRCDPISGHTALYWYRQSLGQGLEFLIYFQGNSAPDKSGLPSDRFSAERTGGSVSTLTIQRTQQEDSAVYLCASSSAIWQFFGPGTRLTVL.

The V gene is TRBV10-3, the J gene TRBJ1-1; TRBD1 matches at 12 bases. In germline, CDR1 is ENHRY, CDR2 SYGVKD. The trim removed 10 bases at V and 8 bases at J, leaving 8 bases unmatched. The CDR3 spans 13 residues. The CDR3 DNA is TGTGCCAATCGAGGGGGGACAGGGGGCGAAGCTTTCTTT. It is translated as CANRGGTGGEAFF.

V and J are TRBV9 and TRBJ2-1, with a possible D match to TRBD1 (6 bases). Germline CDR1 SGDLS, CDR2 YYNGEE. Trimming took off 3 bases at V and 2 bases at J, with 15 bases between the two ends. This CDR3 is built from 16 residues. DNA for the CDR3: TGTGCCAGCAGCGCAGCCCAGGGGCAGACCTACAATGAGCAGTTCTTC. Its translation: CASSAAQGQTYNEQFF. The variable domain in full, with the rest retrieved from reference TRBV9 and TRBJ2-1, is DSGVTQTPKHLITATGQRVTLRCSPRSGDLSVYWYQQSLDQGLQFLIQYYNGEERAKGNILERFSAQQFPDLHSELNLSSLELGDSALYFCASSAAQGQTYNEQFFGPGTRLTVL.

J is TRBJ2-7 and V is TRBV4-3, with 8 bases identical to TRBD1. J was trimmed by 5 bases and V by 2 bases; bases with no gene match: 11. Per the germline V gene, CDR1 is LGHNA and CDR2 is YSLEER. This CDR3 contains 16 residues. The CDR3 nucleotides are TGCGCCAGCAGCCAAATTTCCGGACAGGGTCGCCACGAGCAGTACTTC. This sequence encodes CASSQISGQGRHEQYF.

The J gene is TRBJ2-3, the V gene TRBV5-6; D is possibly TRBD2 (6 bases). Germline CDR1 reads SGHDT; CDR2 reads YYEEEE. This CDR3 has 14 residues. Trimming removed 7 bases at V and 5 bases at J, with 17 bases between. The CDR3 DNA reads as TGTGCCAGCGTCCCGGGCGGGATAGGAGATACGCAGTATTTT. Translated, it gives CASVPGGIGDTQYF. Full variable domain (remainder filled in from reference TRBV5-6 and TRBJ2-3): DAGVTQSPTHLIKTRGQQVTLRCSPKSGHDTVSWYQQALGQGPQFIFQYYEEEERQRGNFPDRFSGHQFPNYSSELNVNALLLGDSALYLCASVPGGIGDTQYFGPGTRLTVL.